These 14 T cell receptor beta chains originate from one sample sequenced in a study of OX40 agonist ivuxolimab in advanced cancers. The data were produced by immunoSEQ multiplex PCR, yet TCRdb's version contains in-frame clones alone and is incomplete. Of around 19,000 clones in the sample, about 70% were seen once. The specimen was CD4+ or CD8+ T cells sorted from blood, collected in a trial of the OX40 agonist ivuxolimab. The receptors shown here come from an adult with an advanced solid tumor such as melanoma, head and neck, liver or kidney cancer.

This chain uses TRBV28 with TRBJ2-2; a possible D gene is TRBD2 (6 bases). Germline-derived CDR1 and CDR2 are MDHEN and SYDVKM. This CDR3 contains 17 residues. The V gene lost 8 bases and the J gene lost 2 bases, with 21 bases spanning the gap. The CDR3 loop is CASYDRGGATNTGELFF. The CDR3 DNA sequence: TGTGCCAGCTATGACCGAGGCGGGGCAACCAACACCGGGGAGCTGTTTTTT.

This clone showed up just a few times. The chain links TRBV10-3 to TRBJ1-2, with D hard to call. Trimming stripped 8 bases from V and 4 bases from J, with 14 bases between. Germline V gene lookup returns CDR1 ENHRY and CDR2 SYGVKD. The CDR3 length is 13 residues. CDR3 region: CAIAAEGIYGYTF. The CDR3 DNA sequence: TGTGCCATCGCGGCGGAGGGCATCTATGGCTACACCTTC.

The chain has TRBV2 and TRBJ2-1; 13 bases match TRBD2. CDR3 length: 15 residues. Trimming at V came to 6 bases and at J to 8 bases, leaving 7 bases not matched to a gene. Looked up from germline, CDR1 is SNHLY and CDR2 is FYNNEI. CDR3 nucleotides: TGTGCCAGCAGCGGGACTAGCGGGGTAGACGATGAGCAGTTCTTC. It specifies CASSGTSGVDDEQFF.

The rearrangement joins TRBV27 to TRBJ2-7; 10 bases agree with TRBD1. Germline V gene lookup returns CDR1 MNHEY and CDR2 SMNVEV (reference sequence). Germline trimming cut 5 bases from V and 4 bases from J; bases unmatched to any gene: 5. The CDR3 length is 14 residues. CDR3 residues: CASSQGQGIYEQYF. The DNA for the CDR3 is TGTGCCAGCAGTCAGGGACAGGGGATATACGAGCAGTACTTC.

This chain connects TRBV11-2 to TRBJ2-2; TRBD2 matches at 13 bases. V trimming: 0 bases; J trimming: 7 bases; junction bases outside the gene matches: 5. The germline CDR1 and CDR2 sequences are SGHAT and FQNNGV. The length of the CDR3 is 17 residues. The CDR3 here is CASSLEGTSGAIGELFF. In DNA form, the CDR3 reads TGTGCCAGCAGCTTAGAAGGGACTAGCGGGGCTATCGGGGAGCTGTTTTTT.

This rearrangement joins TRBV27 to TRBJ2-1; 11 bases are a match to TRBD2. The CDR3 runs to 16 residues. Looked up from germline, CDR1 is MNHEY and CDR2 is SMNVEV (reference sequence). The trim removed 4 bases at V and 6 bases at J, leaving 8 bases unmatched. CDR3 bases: TGTGCCAGCAGTTCAGTCCTAGCGGGGGGTGTCAATGAGCAGTTCTTC. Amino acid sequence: CASSSVLAGGVNEQFF.

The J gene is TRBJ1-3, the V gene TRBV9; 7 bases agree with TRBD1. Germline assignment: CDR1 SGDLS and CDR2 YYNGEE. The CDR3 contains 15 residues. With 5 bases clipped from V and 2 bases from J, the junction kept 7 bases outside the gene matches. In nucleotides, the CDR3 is TGTGCCAGCAGTGCAGGGACAGTCCCTGGAAACACCATATATTTT. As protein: CASSAGTVPGNTIYF.

CDR3 sequence: CASRERGNEQFF. In DNA, the CDR3 is TGTGCCAGCAGGGAACGAGGCAATGAGCAGTTCTTC. The genes are TRBV25-1 and TRBJ2-1; D is unclear. The CDR3 is made up of 12 amino acids. V was shortened by 6 bases and J by 6 bases, with 9 bases between the two germline ends. Per the germline V gene, CDR1 is MGHDK and CDR2 is SYGVNS.

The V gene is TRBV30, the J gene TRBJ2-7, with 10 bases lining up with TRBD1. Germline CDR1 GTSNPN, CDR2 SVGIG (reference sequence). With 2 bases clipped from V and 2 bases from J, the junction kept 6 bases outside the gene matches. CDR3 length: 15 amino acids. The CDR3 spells CAWSFPGQGTYEQYF. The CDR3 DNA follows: TGTGCCTGGAGTTTTCCGGGACAGGGGACCTACGAGCAGTACTTC. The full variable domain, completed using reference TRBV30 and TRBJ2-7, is SQTIHQWPATLVQPVGSPLSLECTVEGTSNPNLYWYRQAAGRGLQLLFYSVGIGQISSEVPQNLSASRPQDRQFILSSKKLLLSDSGFYLCAWSFPGQGTYEQYFGPGTRLTVT.

The CDR3 DNA is TGTGCCAGCAGTGACGGGGGGTTAAACACTGAAGCTTTCTTT. Amino acid sequence: CASSDGGLNTEAFF. The chain carries TRBV25-1 and TRBJ1-1, with D possibly TRBD1 on 5 matching bases. Trimming pared 3 bases from V and 2 bases from J, leaving 10 bases between. Germline V CDR1 and CDR2: MGHDK, SYGVNS. The CDR3 contains 14 residues.

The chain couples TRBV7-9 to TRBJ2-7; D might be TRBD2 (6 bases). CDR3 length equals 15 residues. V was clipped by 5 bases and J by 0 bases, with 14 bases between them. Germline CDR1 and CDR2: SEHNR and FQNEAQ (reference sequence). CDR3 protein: CASSPPPGASYEQYF. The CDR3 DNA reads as TGTGCCAGCAGCCCCCCTCCGGGAGCCTCCTACGAGCAGTACTTC.

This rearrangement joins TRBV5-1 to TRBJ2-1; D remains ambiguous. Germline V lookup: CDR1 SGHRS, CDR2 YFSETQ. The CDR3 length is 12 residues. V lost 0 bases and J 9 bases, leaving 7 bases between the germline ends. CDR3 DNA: TGCGCCAGCAGCTTGGGGGCAGGTGAGCAGTTCTTC. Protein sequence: CASSLGAGEQFF.

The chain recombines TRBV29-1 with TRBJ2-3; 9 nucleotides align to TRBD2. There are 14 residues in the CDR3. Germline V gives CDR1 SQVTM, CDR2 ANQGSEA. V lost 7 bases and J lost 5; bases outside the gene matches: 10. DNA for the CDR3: TGCAGCGCAAACCTAGCGGGACCAATAGATACGCAGTATTTT. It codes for CSANLAGPIDTQYF.

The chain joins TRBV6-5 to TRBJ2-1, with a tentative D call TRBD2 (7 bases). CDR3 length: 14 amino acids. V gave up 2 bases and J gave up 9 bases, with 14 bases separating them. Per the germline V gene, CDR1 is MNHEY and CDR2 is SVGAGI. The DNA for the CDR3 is TGTGCCAGCAGTTACGGTGGGGGGGGCCTTGAGCAGTTCTTC. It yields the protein CASSYGGGGLEQFF.